These 11 T cell receptor beta chains came from one sample sequenced in a study of T cells after yellow fever vaccination. TCRdb used MiXCR to reprocess the 5' RACE reads, holding one entry per CDR3 protein. This table has about 150,000 distinct CDR3 sequences, 6.6% appearing once. The sequencing here drew on CD4+ T cells sorted from PBMCs, taken 10 days after the yellow fever booster vaccination. These receptors all come from a man younger than 45 who received the YFV17D yellow fever vaccine.

The V gene is TRBV6-2 or TRBV6-3, the J gene TRBJ2-1; 12 bases fit TRBD2. This CDR3 spans 17 amino acids. Germline V gives CDR1 MNHEY, CDR2 SVGEGT. With V trimmed by 2 bases and J by 4 bases, 6 bases remained unmatched. The CDR3 loop reads CASSYTLAGGAYNEQFF. The CDR3 coding sequence is TGTGCCAGCAGTTACACCCTAGCGGGAGGGGCTTACAATGAGCAGTTCTTC.

This clonotype was observed many times. The V gene is TRBV7-9, the J gene TRBJ2-7; TRBD2 matches 8 bases. Germline V gives CDR1 SEHNR, CDR2 FQNEAQ (reference sequence). Trimming at V came to 6 bases and at J to 0 bases, leaving 4 bases not matched to a gene. This CDR3 is 14 amino acids long. CDR3 sequence: CASRPTSGSYEQYF. CDR3 DNA sequence: TGTGCCAGCAGGCCAACTAGCGGCTCCTACGAGCAGTACTTC.

This clonotype came up many times. The rearrangement uses TRBV28 and TRBJ2-7; tentative D call: TRBD2 (6 bases). The CDR3 has 12 residues. Trimming pared 0 bases from V and 6 bases from J, leaving 6 bases between. Germline V lookup: CDR1 MDHEN, CDR2 SYDVKM. The CDR3 loop reads CASSLWEGEQYF. CDR3 bases: TGTGCCAGCAGTTTATGGGAGGGCGAGCAGTACTTC. The entire variable domain, with the rest obtained from reference TRBV28 and TRBJ2-7, is as follows: DVKVTQSSRYLVKRTGEKVFLECVQDMDHENMFWYRQDPGLGLRLIYFSYDVKMKEKGDIPEGYSVSREKKERFSLILESASTNQTSMYLCASSLWEGEQYFGPGTRLTVT.

This clonotype was counted ten times or more. The V gene is TRBV7-2, the J gene TRBJ2-5; 7 nucleotides agree with TRBD2. This CDR3 is built from 15 residues. V shed 1 base, J shed 2 bases, and the junction held 4 bases outside the gene matches. CDR1 and CDR2 from the germline V gene are SGHTA and FQGNSA. In DNA, the CDR3 is TGTGCCAGCAGCTTAGAACTAGCGAGGCAAGAGACCCAGTACTTC. Translated, it gives CASSLELARQETQYF.

This clonotype was found many times. The chain joins TRBV5-1 to TRBJ2-1; maybe TRBD2 (6 bases). Trimming removed 0 bases at V and 9 bases at J, with 7 bases between. This CDR3 contains 12 residues. The germline V gene has CDR1 SGHRS and CDR2 YFSETQ. The CDR3 coding sequence is TGCGCCAGCAGCTTGGCCGGGAGTGAGCAGTTCTTC. Its translation is CASSLAGSEQFF.

This clonotype has ten or more counts. V and J are TRBV5-1 and TRBJ2-1, with 7 bases aligning to TRBD2. V shed 0 bases, J shed 5 bases, and the junction held 5 bases outside the gene matches. The CDR3 has 15 residues. Germline V gene sequence: CDR1 SGHRS, CDR2 YFSETQ. This chain's CDR3 is CASSLGSSGHNEQFF. In DNA, the CDR3 is TGCGCCAGCAGCTTGGGGTCTAGCGGACACAATGAGCAGTTCTTC.

The rearrangement uses TRBV11-2 and TRBJ2-7; D may be TRBD1 or TRBD2 (5 bases each). Germline values: CDR1 SGHAT, CDR2 FQNNGV. V was shortened by 1 base and J by 3 bases, with 16 bases between the two germline ends. The CDR3 runs 16 residues. The CDR3 DNA follows: TGTGCCAGCAGCTTAGGAGTTGGGGGTTTGGGCTACGAGCAGTACTTC. Translated: CASSLGVGGLGYEQYF.

This clonotype was recorded at least ten times. In DNA, the CDR3 is TGTGCCAGAGTAGATAGCTCTGGGGCCAACGTCCTGACTTTC. This sequence encodes CARVDSSGANVLTF. The chain is built from TRBV7-9 and TRBJ2-6; D gene ambiguous. This CDR3 spans 14 amino acids. The V gene's germline CDR1 is SEHNR and CDR2 FQNEAQ (reference sequence). The V gene lost 9 bases and the J gene lost 0 bases, with 9 bases spanning the gap.

At least ten counts were recorded for this clonotype. The chain's CDR3 is CASRSSGTNEQFF. In DNA, the CDR3 is TGTGCCAGTAGGAGTAGCGGGACAAATGAGCAGTTCTTC. The rearrangement links TRBV19 to TRBJ2-1; 8 nucleotides agree with TRBD2. Germline CDR1 and CDR2: LNHDA and SQIVND (reference sequence). This CDR3 has 13 amino acids. The V segment lost 6 bases and the J segment 7 bases; nucleotides outside the gene matches: 5. The full variable domain, with the rest looked up from reference TRBV19 and TRBJ2-1, is DGGITQSPKYLFRKEGQNVTLSCEQNLNHDAMYWYRQDPGQGLRLIYYSQIVNDFQKGDIAEGYSVSREKKESFPLTVTSAQKNPTAFYLCASRSSGTNEQFFGPGTRLTVL.

V is TRBV13 and J is TRBJ1-6; weak D call: TRBD1 (5 bases). Germline V gene sequence: CDR1 PRHDT, CDR2 FYEKMQ (reference sequence). This CDR3 contains 15 residues. V lost 7 bases and J 5 bases, leaving 15 bases between the germline ends. CDR3 DNA: TGTGCCAGCACCTTGGGGGTCCAAGATAATTCACCCCTCCACTTT. This gives the protein CASTLGVQDNSPLHF.

The sample holds many counts of this clonotype. The J gene is TRBJ2-5, the V gene TRBV7-2; D is ambiguous. CDR3 size: 15 residues. Trimming left V 0 bases short and J 0 bases short, with 8 bases between. Germline loops: CDR1 SGHTA, CDR2 FQGNSA. CDR3 protein: CASSLAQTYQETQYF. CDR3 DNA sequence: TGTGCCAGCAGCTTAGCGCAGACGTACCAAGAGACCCAGTACTTC.